This paragraph covers one T cell receptor (beta chain) sequence. Participants, about 18 to 100 years old, spanned approximately 26 US areas. Cohort allocation depended upon clinical history that participants reported. The sample originates from a study of blood T cell repertoires in COVID-19. Study at large: T cells, B-cell-depleted T cells, or PBMCs provided the cDNA or gDNA that served as material.

The germline gives CDR1 SGHTA, CDR2 FQGTGA. After removal of 5 bases from V and 1 base from J, the junction contained 5 bases not matched to a gene. The CDR3 runs 15 residues. Original data processing: For nucleated cells, counts were estimated from reference gene primer amplification. The method was immunoSEQ multiplex PCR; TCRdb's version includes in-frame clones alone and lacks a portion of them. That table gives V, J and clone size, and the DNA gave D and trimming. This sample has some 170,000 clones, with roughly 90% found just once. V and J are TRBV7-3 and TRBJ2-1; 7 bases are a match to TRBD1. Sequenced sample: PBMCs or T cells enriched from blood (not recorded which). The clonotype comes from a human donor with acute COVID-19. The donor label of this sample is uncertain. CDR3 in DNA: TGTGCCAGCAGCAACAGGGGACGGTCCTACAATGAGCAGTTCTTC. It codes for CASSNRGRSYNEQFF.